These T cell receptor beta chains were read from a single sample in a study of cytomegalovirus exposure and HLA in healthy donors. This table comes from immunoSEQ multiplex PCR, and its TCRdb copy is limited to in-frame clones, with some not included. The sample shows about 72,000 clones, 94% of them seen only once. Source material: PBMCs. The receptors were gathered from a woman between 18 and 30 years old in good health and CMV-seronegative. Each CDR3 is given with its conserved first and last residue. D genes are given only for firm matches. Only some rows state a clone size, as once, few, many or a class for expanded clones.

V gene: TRBV5-4; clone size: -; J gene: TRBJ2-7; D gene: TRBD2; CDR3 DNA: TGTGCCAGCAGCCTGGCGGGGGTGCAAGAGCAGTACTTC; CDR3 protein: CASSLAGVQEQYF
V gene: TRBV29-1; clone size: -; J gene: TRBJ2-7; D gene: -; CDR3 DNA: TGCAGCGTCGTTGGAGCGGTTAGCTCCTACGAGCAGTACTTC; CDR3 protein: CSVVGAVSSYEQYF
V gene: TRBV9; clone size: -; J gene: TRBJ2-1; D gene: TRBD2; CDR3 DNA: TGTGCCAGCAGCGTCACGACTAGCCTGTCCTACAATGAGCAGTTCTTC; CDR3 protein: CASSVTTSLSYNEQFF
V gene: TRBV15; clone size: -; J gene: TRBJ2-2; D gene: -; CDR3 DNA: TGTGCCACCAGCAGACAGGTTTTTTCCGGGGAGCTGTTTTTT; CDR3 protein: CATSRQVFSGELFF
V gene: TRBV27; clone size: -; J gene: TRBJ2-1; D gene: -; CDR3 DNA: TGTGCCAGCAGTTTATTCACCGACCGGGAGAGAGGGGATGAGCAGTTCTTC; CDR3 protein: CASSLFTDRERGDEQFF
V gene: TRBV28; clone size: once; J gene: TRBJ1-2; D gene: -; CDR3 DNA: TGTGCCAGCAGTGTAGGAGGGGGGGCATATGGCTACACCTTC; CDR3 protein: CASSVGGGAYGYTF
V gene: TRBV7-2; clone size: -; J gene: TRBJ2-7; D gene: TRBD2; CDR3 DNA: TGTGCCAGCAGCCCTAGCGGGGGGGCCTACGAGCAGTACTTC; CDR3 protein: CASSPSGGAYEQYF
V gene: TRBV4-1; clone size: -; J gene: TRBJ1-2; D gene: -; CDR3 DNA: TGCGCCAGCAGCCAAGATCTCGTTCCAGGGATCTATGGCTACACCTTC; CDR3 protein: CASSQDLVPGIYGYTF
V gene: TRBV6-4; clone size: -; J gene: TRBJ2-5; D gene: TRBD1; CDR3 DNA: TGTGCCAGCAGTGATTCGGGCAGGGGGCGAGAGACCCAGTACTTC; CDR3 protein: CASSDSGRGRETQYF
V gene: TRBV9; clone size: -; J gene: TRBJ2-5; D gene: TRBD1; CDR3 DNA: TGTGCCAGCAGCGTGGGACAGATGGAGACCCAGTACTTC; CDR3 protein: CASSVGQMETQYF
V gene: TRBV6-4; clone size: -; J gene: TRBJ2-2; D gene: -; CDR3 DNA: TGTGCCAGCAGTGACTCAGCAGGGGATTCGAACGGGGAGCTGTTTTTT; CDR3 protein: CASSDSAGDSNGELFF
V gene: TRBV19; clone size: -; J gene: TRBJ2-4; D gene: TRBD1; CDR3 DNA: TGTGCCAGTAACTCCTGGGCCGGGACAGGGCCAAACATTCAGTACTTC; CDR3 protein: CASNSWAGTGPNIQYF
V gene: TRBV7-9; clone size: -; J gene: TRBJ2-2; D gene: -; CDR3 DNA: TGTGCCAGCAGCTTATCCCAGACAGGGACTGCCGGGGAGCTGTTTTTT; CDR3 protein: CASSLSQTGTAGELFF
V gene: TRBV7-8; clone size: -; J gene: TRBJ2-7; D gene: -; CDR3 DNA: TGTGCCAGCAGCTTAGAGACACTCCGGTACGAGCAGTACTTC; CDR3 protein: CASSLETLRYEQYF
V gene: TRBV2; clone size: -; J gene: TRBJ1-1; D gene: -; CDR3 DNA: TGTGCCAGCAGCGAAAACAGCCAGAACACTGAAGCTTTCTTT; CDR3 protein: CASSENSQNTEAFF
V gene: TRBV19; clone size: -; J gene: TRBJ2-6; D gene: -; CDR3 DNA: TGTGCCAGTAGTATAGGATCTTTGGGCGCTACTTTCTCTGGGGCCAACGTCCTGACTTTC; CDR3 protein: CASSIGSLGATFSGANVLTF
V gene: TRBV28; clone size: -; J gene: TRBJ1-2; D gene: -; CDR3 DNA: TGTGCCAGCATTGAGCGCCAAGGTGGCTACACCTTC; CDR3 protein: CASIERQGGYTF
V gene: TRBV10-2; clone size: -; J gene: TRBJ2-1; D gene: TRBD2; CDR3 DNA: TGCGCCAGCAGCACCCTAAGCGGGGGGGCCCACAATGAGCAGTTCTTC; CDR3 protein: CASSTLSGGAHNEQFF
V gene: TRBV2; clone size: -; J gene: TRBJ1-5; D gene: TRBD1; CDR3 DNA: TGTGCCAGCAGTTCCGACAGGGGGGGAATCAATCAGCCCCAGCATTTT; CDR3 protein: CASSSDRGGINQPQHF
V gene: TRBV2; clone size: -; J gene: TRBJ1-5; D gene: -; CDR3 DNA: TGTGCCAGCAGTGAAGACACCCGGCGGCAGCCCCAGCATTTT; CDR3 protein: CASSEDTRRQPQHF
V gene: TRBV9; clone size: -; J gene: TRBJ2-7; D gene: -; CDR3 DNA: TGTGCCAGCAGCGTAGGGCCGGACAACTCCTACGAGCAGTACTTC; CDR3 protein: CASSVGPDNSYEQYF
V gene: TRBV15; clone size: -; J gene: TRBJ2-7; D gene: TRBD1; CDR3 DNA: TGTGCCACCAGGCCTACCGGGACAGGTCTCTACGAGCAGTACTTC; CDR3 protein: CATRPTGTGLYEQYF
V gene: TRBV29-1; clone size: few; J gene: TRBJ1-1; D gene: -; CDR3 DNA: TGCAGCGGACAGTTCATGAACACTGAAGCTTTCTTT; CDR3 protein: CSGQFMNTEAFF
V gene: TRBV27; clone size: -; J gene: TRBJ2-7; D gene: TRBD1; CDR3 DNA: TGTGCCAGCAGTTTGAGCAGGGGGAGCTACGAGCAGTACTTC; CDR3 protein: CASSLSRGSYEQYF
V gene: TRBV18; clone size: few; J gene: TRBJ2-1; D gene: TRBD2; CDR3 DNA: TGTGCCAGCTCACTTGGACTAGCGAACTACAATGAGCAGTTCTTC; CDR3 protein: CASSLGLANYNEQFF